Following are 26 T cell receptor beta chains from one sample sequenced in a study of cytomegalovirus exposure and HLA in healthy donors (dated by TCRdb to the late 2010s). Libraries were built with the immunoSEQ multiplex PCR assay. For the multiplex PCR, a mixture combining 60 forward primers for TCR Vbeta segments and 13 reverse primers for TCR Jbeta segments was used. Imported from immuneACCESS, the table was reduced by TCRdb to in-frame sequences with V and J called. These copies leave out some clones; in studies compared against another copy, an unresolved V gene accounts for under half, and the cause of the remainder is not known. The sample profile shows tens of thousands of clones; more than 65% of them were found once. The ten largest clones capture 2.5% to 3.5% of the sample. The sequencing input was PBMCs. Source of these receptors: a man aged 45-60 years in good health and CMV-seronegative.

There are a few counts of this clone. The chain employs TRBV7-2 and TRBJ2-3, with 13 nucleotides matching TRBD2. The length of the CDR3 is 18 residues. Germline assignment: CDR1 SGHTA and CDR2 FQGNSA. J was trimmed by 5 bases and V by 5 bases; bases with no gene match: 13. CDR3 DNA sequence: TGTGCCAGCAGCGAACTAGCGGGGGGGCTTCTTCAGGTAGATACGCAGTATTTT. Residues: CASSELAGGLLQVDTQYF.

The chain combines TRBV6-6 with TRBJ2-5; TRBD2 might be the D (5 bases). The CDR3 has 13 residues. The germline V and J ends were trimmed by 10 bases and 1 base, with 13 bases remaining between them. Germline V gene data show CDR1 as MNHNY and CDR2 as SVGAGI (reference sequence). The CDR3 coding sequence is TGTGCCACCACTAAGCGGCTCCAAGAGACCCAGTACTTC. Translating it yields CATTKRLQETQYF.

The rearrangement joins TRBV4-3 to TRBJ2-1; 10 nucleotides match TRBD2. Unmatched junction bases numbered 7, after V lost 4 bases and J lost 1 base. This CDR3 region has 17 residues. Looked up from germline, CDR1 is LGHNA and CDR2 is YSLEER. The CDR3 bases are TGCGCCAGCAGCCGCGAGATAGCGGGGGGTTCCTACAATGAGCAGTTCTTC. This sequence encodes CASSREIAGGSYNEQFF.

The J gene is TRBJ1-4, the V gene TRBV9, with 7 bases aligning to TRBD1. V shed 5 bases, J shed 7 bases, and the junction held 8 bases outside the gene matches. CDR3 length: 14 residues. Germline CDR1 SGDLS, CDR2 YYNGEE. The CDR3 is CASSPGQSREKLFF. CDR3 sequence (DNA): TGTGCCAGCAGTCCGGGACAGAGTCGTGAAAAACTGTTTTTT.

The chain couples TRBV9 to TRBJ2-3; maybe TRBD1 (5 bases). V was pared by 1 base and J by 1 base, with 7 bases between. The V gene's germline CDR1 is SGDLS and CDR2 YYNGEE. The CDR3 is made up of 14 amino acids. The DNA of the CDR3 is TGTGCCAGCAGCGTATCAGGGCGCACAGATACGCAGTATTTT. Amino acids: CASSVSGRTDTQYF.

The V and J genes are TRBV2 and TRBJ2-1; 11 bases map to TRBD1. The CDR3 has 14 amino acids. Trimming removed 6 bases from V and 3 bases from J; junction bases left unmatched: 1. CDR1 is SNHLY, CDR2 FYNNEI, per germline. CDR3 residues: CASRGTGGYNEQFF. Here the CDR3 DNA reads TGTGCCAGCAGGGGGACAGGGGGCTACAATGAGCAGTTCTTC. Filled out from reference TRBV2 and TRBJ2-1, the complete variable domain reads EPEVTQTPSHQVTQMGQEVILRCVPISNHLYFYWYRQILGQKVEFLVSFYNNEISEKSEIFDDQFSVERPDGSNFTLKIRSTKLEDSAMYFCASRGTGGYNEQFFGPGTRLTVL.

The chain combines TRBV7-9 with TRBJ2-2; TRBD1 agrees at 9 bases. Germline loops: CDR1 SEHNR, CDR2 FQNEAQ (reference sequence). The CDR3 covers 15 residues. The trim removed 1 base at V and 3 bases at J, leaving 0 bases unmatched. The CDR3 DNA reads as TGTGCCAGCAGCTTAGGGACAGGGGACACCGGGGAGCTGTTTTTT. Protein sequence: CASSLGTGDTGELFF.

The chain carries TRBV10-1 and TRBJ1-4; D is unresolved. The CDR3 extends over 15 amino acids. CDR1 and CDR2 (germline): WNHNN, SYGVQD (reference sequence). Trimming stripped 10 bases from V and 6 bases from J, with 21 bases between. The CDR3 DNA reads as TGCGCCACCATGAGGGATGAGGCGGGGTATGAAAAACTGTTTTTT. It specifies CATMRDEAGYEKLFF.

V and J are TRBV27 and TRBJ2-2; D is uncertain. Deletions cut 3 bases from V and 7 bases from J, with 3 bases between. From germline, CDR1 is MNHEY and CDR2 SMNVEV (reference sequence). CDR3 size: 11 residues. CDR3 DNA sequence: TGTGCCAGCAGTTTCCGCGGGGAGCTGTTTTTT. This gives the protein CASSFRGELFF.

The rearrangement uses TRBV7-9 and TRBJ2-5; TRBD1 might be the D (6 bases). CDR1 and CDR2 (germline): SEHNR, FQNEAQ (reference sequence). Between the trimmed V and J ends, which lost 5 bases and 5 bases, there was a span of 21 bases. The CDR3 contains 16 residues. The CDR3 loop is CASSPTGTSGKETQYF. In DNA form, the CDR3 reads TGTGCCAGCAGCCCGACCGGGACATCAGGGAAGGAGACCCAGTACTTC.

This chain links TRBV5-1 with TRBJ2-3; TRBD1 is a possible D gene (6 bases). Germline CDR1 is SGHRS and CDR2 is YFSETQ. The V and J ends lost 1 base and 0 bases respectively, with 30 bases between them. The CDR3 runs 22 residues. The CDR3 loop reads CASSLRPSTGQITNPSTDTQYF. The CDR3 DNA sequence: TGCGCCAGCAGCTTGCGGCCGAGTACGGGACAAATCACAAACCCTAGCACAGATACGCAGTATTTT.

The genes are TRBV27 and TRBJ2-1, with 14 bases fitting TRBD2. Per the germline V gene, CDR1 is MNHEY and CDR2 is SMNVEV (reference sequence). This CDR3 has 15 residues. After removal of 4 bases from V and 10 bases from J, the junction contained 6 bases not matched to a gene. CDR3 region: CASSSSGLAGEEQFF. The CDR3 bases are TGTGCCAGCAGTTCATCGGGACTAGCGGGAGAGGAGCAGTTCTTC.

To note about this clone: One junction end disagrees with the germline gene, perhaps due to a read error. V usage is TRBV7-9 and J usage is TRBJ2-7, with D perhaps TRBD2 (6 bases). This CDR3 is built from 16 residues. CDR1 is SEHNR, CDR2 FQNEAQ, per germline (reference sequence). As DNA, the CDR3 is TGTGCCAGCAGCTTAGGGTCTGGCGGGGACTCCTACGGGCAGTACTTC. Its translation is CASSLGSGGDSYGQYF.

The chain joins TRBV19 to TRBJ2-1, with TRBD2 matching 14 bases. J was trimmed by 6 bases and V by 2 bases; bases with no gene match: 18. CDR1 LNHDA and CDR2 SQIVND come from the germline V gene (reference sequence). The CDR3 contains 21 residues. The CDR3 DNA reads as TGTGCCAGTAGTATAAGTAGACTAGCGGGAGGGCCTGTACCCATAGGCAATGAGCAGTTCTTC. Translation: CASSISRLAGGPVPIGNEQFF.

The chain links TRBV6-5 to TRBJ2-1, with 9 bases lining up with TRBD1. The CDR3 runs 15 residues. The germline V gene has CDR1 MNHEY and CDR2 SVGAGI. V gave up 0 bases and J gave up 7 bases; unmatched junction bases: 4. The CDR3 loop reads CASSYSGDRGNEQFF. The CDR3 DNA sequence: TGTGCCAGCAGTTACTCGGGTGACAGGGGGAATGAGCAGTTCTTC.

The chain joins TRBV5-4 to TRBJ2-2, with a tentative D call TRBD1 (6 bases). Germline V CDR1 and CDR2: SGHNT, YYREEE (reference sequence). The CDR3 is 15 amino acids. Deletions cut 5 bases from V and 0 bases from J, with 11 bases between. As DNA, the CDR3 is TGTGCCAGCAGTAAAGGACAGCCGAACACCGGGGAGCTGTTTTTT. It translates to CASSKGQPNTGELFF.

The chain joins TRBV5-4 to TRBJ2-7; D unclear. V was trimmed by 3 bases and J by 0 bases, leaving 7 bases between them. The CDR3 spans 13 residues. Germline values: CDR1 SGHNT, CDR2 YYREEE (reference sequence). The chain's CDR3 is CASSSSSSYEQYF. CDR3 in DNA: TGTGCCAGCAGCTCCTCGAGCTCCTACGAGCAGTACTTC.

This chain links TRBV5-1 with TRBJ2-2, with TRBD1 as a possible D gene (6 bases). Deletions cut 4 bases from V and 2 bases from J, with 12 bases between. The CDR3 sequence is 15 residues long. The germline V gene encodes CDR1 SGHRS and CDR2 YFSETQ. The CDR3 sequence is CASSATGINTGELFF. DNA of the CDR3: TGCGCCAGCAGCGCCACAGGGATTAACACCGGGGAGCTGTTTTTT.

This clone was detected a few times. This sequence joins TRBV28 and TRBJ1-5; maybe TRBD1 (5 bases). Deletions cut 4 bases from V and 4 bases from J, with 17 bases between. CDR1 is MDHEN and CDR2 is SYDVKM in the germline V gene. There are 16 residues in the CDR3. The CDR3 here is CASSSNRRGVNQPQHF. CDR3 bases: TGTGCCAGCAGTTCTAACCGGAGGGGAGTAAATCAGCCCCAGCATTTT.

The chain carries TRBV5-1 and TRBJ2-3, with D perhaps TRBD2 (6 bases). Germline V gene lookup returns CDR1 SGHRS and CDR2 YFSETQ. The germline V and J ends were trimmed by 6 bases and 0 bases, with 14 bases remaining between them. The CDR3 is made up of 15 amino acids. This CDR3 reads CASTTTGTSTDTQYF. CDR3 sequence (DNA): TGCGCCAGCACCACTACCGGGACTAGCACAGATACGCAGTATTTT. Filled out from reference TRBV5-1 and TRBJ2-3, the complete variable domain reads KAGVTQTPRYLIKTRGQQVTLSCSPISGHRSVSWYQQTPGQGLQFLFEYFSETQRNKGNFPGRFSGRQFSNSRSEMNVSTLELGDSALYLCASTTTGTSTDTQYFGPGTRLTVL.

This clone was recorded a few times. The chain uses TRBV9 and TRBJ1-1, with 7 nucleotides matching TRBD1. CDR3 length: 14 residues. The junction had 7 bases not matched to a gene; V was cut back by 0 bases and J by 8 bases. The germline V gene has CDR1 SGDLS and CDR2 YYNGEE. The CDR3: CASSVEGRQGEAFF. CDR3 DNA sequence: TGTGCCAGCAGCGTAGAAGGAAGACAGGGCGAAGCTTTCTTT.

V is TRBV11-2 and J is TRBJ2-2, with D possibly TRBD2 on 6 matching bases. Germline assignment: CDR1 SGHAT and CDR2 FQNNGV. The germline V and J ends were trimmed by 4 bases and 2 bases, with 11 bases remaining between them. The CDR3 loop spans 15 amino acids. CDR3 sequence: CASSSLAVNTGELFF. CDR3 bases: TGTGCCAGCAGCTCCTTAGCGGTAAACACCGGGGAGCTGTTTTTT.

For the CDR3, the DNA is TGTGCCAGCAGCACTTACGCAGGGATAACTGAAGCTTTCTTT. Amino acids: CASSTYAGITEAFF. J is TRBJ1-1 and V is TRBV7-2; D possibly corresponds to TRBD1 (5 bases). The CDR3 is made up of 14 amino acids. Trimming removed 5 bases at V and 5 bases at J, with 15 bases between. From germline, CDR1 is SGHTA and CDR2 FQGNSA. The entire variable domain, with the rest obtained from reference TRBV7-2 and TRBJ1-1, is as follows: GAGVSQSPSNKVTEKGKDVELRCDPISGHTALYWYRQSLGQGLEFLIYFQGNSAPDKSGLPSDRFSAERTGGSVSTLTIQRTQQEDSAVYLCASSTYAGITEAFFGQGTRLTVV.

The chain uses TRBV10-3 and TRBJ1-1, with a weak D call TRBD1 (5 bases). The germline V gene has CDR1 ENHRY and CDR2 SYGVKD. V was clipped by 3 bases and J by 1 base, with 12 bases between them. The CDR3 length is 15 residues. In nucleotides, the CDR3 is TGTGCCATCAGTGAAGGAGGGGCCGCGAACACTGAAGCTTTCTTT. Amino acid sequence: CAISEGGAANTEAFF.

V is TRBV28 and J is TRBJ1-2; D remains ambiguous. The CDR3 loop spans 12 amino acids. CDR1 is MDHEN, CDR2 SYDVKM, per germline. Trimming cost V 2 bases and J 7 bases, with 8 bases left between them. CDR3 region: CASSLRDLGYTF. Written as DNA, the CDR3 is TGTGCCAGCAGTTTACGGGATCTTGGCTACACCTTC.

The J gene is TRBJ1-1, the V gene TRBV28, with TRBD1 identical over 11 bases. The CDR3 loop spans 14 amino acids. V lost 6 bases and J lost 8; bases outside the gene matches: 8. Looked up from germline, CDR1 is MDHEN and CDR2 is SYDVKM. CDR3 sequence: CASSTRTGGPEAFF. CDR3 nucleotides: TGTGCCAGCAGCACCCGGACAGGGGGCCCCGAAGCTTTCTTT.